This record looks at one T cell receptor beta chain sequence and its context. The data were obtained in a study of T cell changes during pregnancy in multiple sclerosis. The assay was immunoSEQ multiplex PCR, and TCRdb's table has in-frame clones only and misses some. The sample records tens of thousands of clones, 87% being singletons. The V segment lost 2 bases and the J segment 4 bases; nucleotides outside the gene matches: 2. The length of the CDR3 is 14 residues. CDR1 is SGHDT, CDR2 YYEEEE, per germline. This chain uses TRBV5-6 with TRBJ1-1; 10 positions agree with TRBD1. The sequence came from a female donor with multiple sclerosis, enrolled in a pregnancy study. The specimen comprised CD8+ T cells from peripheral blood mononuclear cells, sampled after pregnancy. The CDR3 DNA follows: TGTGCCAGCAGCTTTGGGACAGGGGCCACTGAAGCTTTCTTT. Protein product: CASSFGTGATEAFF.